This TCR beta chain is drawn from a study of blood T cells in healthy people across ages. Together with a sample-barcoded 5' primer, a J-beta primer mix was included in a second PCR lasting about 7 to 12 cycles. Every sample returned 2.5 million or more CDR3-containing paired-end reads. Each CDR3 protein is one row after TCRdb ran MiXCR on the 5' RACE reads. The repertoire holds about 1.6 million distinct CDR3 sequences, with around 36% as singletons. With respect to this clonotype: The target antigen is unknown.

Findings and limits, study-wide: Conclusively comparing naive with antigen-experienced cells was impossible with unsorted PBMCs.

This CDR3 is built from 13 residues. Germline V gene lookup returns CDR1 DFQATT and CDR2 SNEGSKA (reference sequence). V shed 1 base and J shed 5 bases, with 8 bases lying between them. The chain carries TRBV20-1 and TRBJ2-2; D is unclear. The clonotype was recovered from a woman aged 25-40 years in good health. The sample was blood. The CDR3 region has the DNA TGCAGTGCTAGAGGCTTCTCGACCGGGGAGCTGTTTTTT. Residues: CSARGFSTGELFF.